This TCR beta chain was observed in a study of CD8 T cells in Susac syndrome. The length of the CDR3 is 16 residues. Germline assignment: CDR1 SGHTA and CDR2 FQGNSA. Trimming cost V 5 bases and J 2 bases; bases outside gene matches: 6. An amount of RNA that ranged from roughly 0.5 to 1 ug was reverse transcribed with random hexamers. Coverage of TCR beta CDR3 amplification by immunoSEQ multiplex PCR extended to 54 Vbeta and 13 Jbeta. TCRdb reanalysed the immunoSEQ multiplex PCR reads using MiXCR and keeps one entry per CDR3 protein. The table records around 150,000 distinct CDR3 sequences, about 95% of them present only once.

Material: CD4+ T cells from PBMCs. This TCR was sampled from a human donor in good health. The chain employs TRBV7-2 and TRBJ2-3; 11 bases are a match to TRBD2. CDR3 bases: TGTGCCAGCAGCACCTCACTAGCGGGGGACACAGATACGCAGTATTTT. It yields the protein CASSTSLAGDTDTQYF.